These 30 T cell receptor beta chains were all obtained from the same sample, sequenced in a study of regulatory T cells in long-lasting Graves disease. As to time point: persistent/refractory GD, antithyroid drugs over 5 years with positive TRAb. With RNA extracted from PBMCs as input, the TCR library was made. Construction of TCR beta libraries relied on iRepertoire HTBI primers and on Arm-PCR targeting CDR3 regions. TCRdb reanalysed the multiplex PCR reads using MiXCR and keeps one entry per CDR3 protein. This sample has around 400,000 distinct CDR3 sequences, with 20% to 25% found just once. The input for sequencing was peripheral blood mononuclear cells (PBMCs), taken when the disease was refractory, from a patient treated with antithyroid drugs. Every receptor here comes from a female donor with Graves disease.

This clonotype was seen a handful of times. The chain couples TRBV29-1 to TRBJ1-1; weak D call: TRBD1 (5 bases). The CDR3 loop spans 11 amino acids. Germline V lookup: CDR1 SQVTM, CDR2 ANQGSEA. V was cut by 5 bases and J by 6 bases, with 10 bases left in between. CDR3 region: CSVWRGAEAFF. CDR3 nucleotide sequence: TGCAGCGTTTGGCGAGGGGCTGAAGCTTTCTTT.

V usage is TRBV4-1 and J usage is TRBJ1-2, with a weak D call TRBD1 (6 bases). Trimming cost V 1 base and J 4 bases, with 10 bases left between them. Germline V gene sequence: CDR1 MGHRA, CDR2 YSYEKL. The CDR3 consists of 14 residues. In DNA, the CDR3 is TGCGCCAGCAGCCAAGGGGTACAGGGCTATGGCTACACCTTC. Amino acid sequence: CASSQGVQGYGYTF.

This clonotype was counted only a few times. The V call is TRBV2, the J call TRBJ2-5; D is ambiguous. Trimming pared 7 bases from V and 2 bases from J, leaving 8 bases between. The CDR3 is 12 amino acids. CDR1 is SNHLY, CDR2 FYNNEI, per germline. The CDR3 protein is CASNQRQETQYF. CDR3 coding DNA: TGTGCCAGCAATCAGCGTCAAGAGACCCAGTACTTC.

The J gene is TRBJ2-2, the V gene TRBV29-1; D might be TRBD1 (5 bases). Trimming removed 0 bases from V and 4 bases from J, with 12 bases in between. The CDR3 runs to 15 residues. CDR1 and CDR2 (germline): SQVTM, ANQGSEA. CDR3 nucleotide sequence: TGCAGCGTTGAAGAAAGCCAGGGCTTCACCGGGGAGCTGTTTTTT. As protein: CSVEESQGFTGELFF.

This clonotype was counted only a few times. The chain links TRBV5-1 to TRBJ1-5; D unclear. Per the germline V gene, CDR1 is SGHRS and CDR2 is YFSETQ. This CDR3 is built from 14 residues. Trimming shortened V by 5 bases and J by 2 bases, and 11 bases separated the two germline ends. This chain's CDR3 is CASRAGTGNQPQHF. Written as DNA, the CDR3 is TGCGCCAGCAGAGCGGGCACCGGCAATCAGCCCCAGCATTTT.

This clonotype was counted ten times or more. The chain has TRBV20-1 and TRBJ2-7, with 7 bases matching TRBD2. This CDR3 has 14 amino acids. V shed 1 base, J shed 4 bases, and the junction held 7 bases outside the gene matches. Germline assignment: CDR1 DFQATT and CDR2 SNEGSKA (reference sequence). The CDR3 nucleotides read TGCAGTGCTAGAGCGGGGCGGGAGTTTTACGAGCAGTACTTC. Its translation: CSARAGREFYEQYF.

This clonotype occurred many times. The chain employs TRBV13 and TRBJ1-5; 10 bases line up with TRBD1. Germline trimming cut 5 bases from V and 0 bases from J; bases unmatched to any gene: 16. The germline gives CDR1 PRHDT, CDR2 FYEKMQ (reference sequence). The CDR3 totals 20 residues. CDR3 protein: CASSPNPTGGNVHSNQPQHF. The CDR3 nucleotides are TGTGCCAGCAGCCCAAACCCGACAGGGGGCAACGTACATAGCAATCAGCCCCAGCATTTT.

With regard to this clonotype: Since a much larger clone is just one base distant, this may be a read error. The V and J genes are TRBV19 and TRBJ2-4, with D hard to call. V dropped 10 bases and J dropped 5 bases, with 15 bases sitting between them. This CDR3 contains 13 residues. CDR1 is LNHDA, CDR2 SQIVND, per germline (reference sequence). CDR3 nucleotide sequence: TGTGCCATCTCTAAGGACGTGGAAAACATTCAGTACTTC. It specifies CAISKDVENIQYF.

The chain uses TRBV29-1 and TRBJ2-7, with 8 bases aligning to TRBD2. Unmatched junction bases numbered 3, after V lost 4 bases and J lost 4 bases. The CDR3 loop spans 12 amino acids. The V gene's germline CDR1 is SQVTM and CDR2 ANQGSEA. The DNA of the CDR3 is TGCAGCGTTGCGCGGGGGGAATACGAGCAGTACTTC. This translates into CSVARGEYEQYF.

This clonotype was seen more than once but under ten times. The rearrangement joins TRBV19 to TRBJ1-1; D call uncertain. This CDR3 has 15 amino acids. The germline V gene encodes CDR1 LNHDA and CDR2 SQIVND (reference sequence). Trimming left V 5 bases short and J 0 bases short, with 13 bases between. The CDR3 coding sequence is TGTGCCAGTAGTGGCCCGGAGCGGCTGAACACTGAAGCTTTCTTT. Translation: CASSGPERLNTEAFF.

The chain carries TRBV10-3 and TRBJ2-7; tentatively, D is TRBD1 (6 bases). This CDR3 spans 16 amino acids. V dropped 0 bases and J dropped 6 bases, with 18 bases sitting between them. CDR1 is ENHRY and CDR2 is SYGVKD in the germline V gene. The CDR3 reads CAISESITGTPTEQYF. In DNA form, the CDR3 reads TGTGCCATCAGTGAGTCGATAACTGGGACACCCACCGAGCAGTACTTC.

The chain links TRBV13 to TRBJ1-1, with 11 bases matching TRBD1. Per germline, CDR1 PRHDT and CDR2 FYEKMQ (reference sequence). After removal of 2 bases from V and 5 bases from J, the junction contained 10 bases not matched to a gene. The CDR3 loop spans 17 amino acids. CDR3 sequence reads: CASSLSVDRGLGTEAFF. The CDR3 coding sequence is TGTGCCAGCAGCTTATCAGTGGACAGGGGGCTGGGAACTGAAGCTTTCTTT.

This clonotype was detected only a few times. This chain joins TRBV19 and TRBJ1-1; 7 nucleotides match TRBD1. The CDR3 runs to 15 residues. With 3 bases clipped from V and 1 base from J, the junction kept 5 bases outside the gene matches. From germline, CDR1 is LNHDA and CDR2 SQIVND (reference sequence). DNA for the CDR3: TGTGCCAGTAGTATTTCCGGGACAGCGAACACTGAAGCTTTCTTT. Its protein product is CASSISGTANTEAFF.

This clonotype occurred many times. The J gene is TRBJ2-5, the V gene TRBV28; D is perhaps TRBD1 (6 bases). V was shortened by 9 bases and J by 2 bases, with 10 bases between the two germline ends. CDR1 is MDHEN and CDR2 is SYDVKM in the germline V gene. CDR3 length: 12 residues. The CDR3 nucleotides are TGTGCCAGTGAACAGGGACAAGAGACCCAGTACTTC. This encodes CASEQGQETQYF.

There are many counts of this clonotype. The chain carries TRBV2 and TRBJ2-7, with a possible D match to TRBD1 (6 bases). The CDR3 is 13 amino acids. Germline CDR1 SNHLY, CDR2 FYNNEI. V dropped 7 bases and J dropped 3 bases, with 13 bases sitting between them. For the CDR3, the DNA is TGTGCCAGCATCCCTAGGACAGTCTACGAGCAGTACTTC. It codes for CASIPRTVYEQYF.

This sequence joins TRBV28 and TRBJ2-7; 7 bases fit TRBD2. The V gene's germline CDR1 is MDHEN and CDR2 SYDVKM. This CDR3 has 13 residues. Trimming at V came to 6 bases and at J to 9 bases, leaving 11 bases not matched to a gene. CDR3 residues: CASRPGGEGGQYF. The DNA for the CDR3 is TGTGCCAGCAGGCCCGGAGGGGAGGGCGGGCAGTACTTC. Combining the CDR3 with reference TRBV28 and TRBJ2-7 gives the whole variable domain DVKVTQSSRYLVKRTGEKVFLECVQDMDHENMFWYRQDPGLGLRLIYFSYDVKMKEKGDIPEGYSVSREKKERFSLILESASTNQTSMYLCASRPGGEGGQYFGPGTRLTVT.

This clonotype occurred many times. The genes are TRBV6-2 or TRBV6-3 and TRBJ2-7; TRBD1 aligns across 10 bases. After removal of 2 bases from V and 3 bases from J, the junction contained 7 bases not matched to a gene. The CDR3 covers 16 residues. Germline CDR1 and CDR2: MNHEY and SVGEGT. CDR3 region: CASSYARQGAGYEQYF. The CDR3 bases are TGTGCCAGCAGTTACGCAAGACAGGGGGCCGGCTACGAGCAGTACTTC.

The genes are TRBV20-1 and TRBJ1-4, with D possibly TRBD1 on 5 matching bases. The V end lost 0 bases, the J end lost 5 bases, and 13 bases lay between the germline ends. The CDR3 has 15 residues. From germline, CDR1 is DFQATT and CDR2 SNEGSKA (reference sequence). CDR3 bases: TGCAGTGCTAGAGATACGAGGGGATTGAATGAAAAACTGTTTTTT. This sequence encodes CSARDTRGLNEKLFF.

This clonotype was picked up a small number of times. The chain combines TRBV5-1 with TRBJ2-7; TRBD2 aligns across 13 bases. V shed 1 base, J shed 4 bases, and the junction held 5 bases outside the gene matches. The CDR3 contains 16 residues. CDR1 SGHRS and CDR2 YFSETQ come from the germline V gene. The DNA of the CDR3 is TGCGCCAGCAGCTTGATCGGGACTAGCGGGACTTACGAGCAGTACTTC. Translation gives CASSLIGTSGTYEQYF.

This clonotype was counted many times. This chain joins TRBV7-2 and TRBJ2-7; no definite D call. Germline V CDR1 and CDR2: SGHTA, FQGNSA. This CDR3 region has 13 residues. Trimming left V 5 bases short and J 4 bases short, with 12 bases between. The CDR3 DNA sequence: TGTGCCAGCAGCGCCCCTAGTCGGTACGAGCAGTACTTC. Its translation: CASSAPSRYEQYF.

This rearrangement joins TRBV12-3 or TRBV12-4 to TRBJ1-5; D unresolved. The CDR3 is 15 residues long. The V end lost 6 bases, the J end lost 2 bases, and 14 bases lay between the germline ends. In nucleotides, the CDR3 is TGTGCCAGCAGCTCCCGGGTAATTCGCAATCAGCCCCAGCATTTT. Translating it yields CASSSRVIRNQPQHF.

CDR3 nucleotide sequence: TGCGCCAGCAGCTTGGGGGTCGGGGTGCGGAACACTGAAGCTTTCTTT. Amino acid sequence: CASSLGVGVRNTEAFF. The chain is built from TRBV5-1 and TRBJ1-1; D call uncertain. V lost 0 bases to trimming and J lost 1 base, with 13 bases between them. Germline CDR1 reads SGHRS; CDR2 reads YFSETQ. The CDR3 spans 16 residues.

Note on this clonotype: The junction does not match germline at one end; this may be a read error. This chain links TRBV2 with TRBJ1-2; D not resolved. CDR3 length: 15 amino acids. CDR1 SNHLY and CDR2 FYNNEI come from the germline V gene. The CDR3 nucleotides are TGCGCCAGCAGCCAAGAAACGGCGGTTAACTATGGCTACACCTTC. It specifies CASSQETAVNYGYTF.

The chain carries TRBV30 and TRBJ1-2, with 7 nucleotides matching TRBD1. This CDR3 is built from 14 residues. The junction had 2 bases not matched to a gene; V was cut back by 0 bases and J by 1 base. The germline CDR1 and CDR2 sequences are GTSNPN and SVGIG (reference sequence). The CDR3: CAWSVAGGNYGYTF. The CDR3 DNA follows: TGTGCCTGGAGTGTTGCAGGGGGTAACTATGGCTACACCTTC.

With respect to this clonotype: One base away lies a much larger clone, so this may be a sequencing read error. The chain links TRBV28 to TRBJ1-2; D not resolved. CDR1 is MDHEN, CDR2 SYDVKM, per germline. CDR3 length: 14 residues. V was cut by 6 bases and J by 2 bases, with 13 bases left in between. This chain's CDR3 is CASRTLTRNYGYTF. In DNA form, the CDR3 reads TGTGCCAGCAGAACCTTGACAAGGAACTATGGCTACACCTTC.

This clonotype was seen only a few times. The chain carries TRBV14 and TRBJ1-2; D perhaps matches TRBD1 (5 bases). Germline V CDR1 and CDR2: SGHDN, FVKESK. The V and J ends lost 3 bases and 1 base respectively, with 15 bases between them. The CDR3 spans 16 residues. CDR3 region: CASSQRGGDHNYGYTF. CDR3 sequence (DNA): TGTGCCAGCAGCCAGAGGGGCGGGGACCATAACTATGGCTACACCTTC.

This clonotype was counted between two and nine times. The chain employs TRBV28 and TRBJ1-1; 10 bases are a match to TRBD1. V was pared by 8 bases and J by 6 bases, with 3 bases of the junction left unmatched. The CDR3 has 12 amino acids. Germline V gene sequence: CDR1 MDHEN, CDR2 SYDVKM. The DNA of the CDR3 is TGTGCCAGCGGGACAGGGGTTTCTGAAGCTTTCTTT. The encoded protein is CASGTGVSEAFF.

The chain uses TRBV4-1 and TRBJ1-5; D is unresolved. CDR1 MGHRA and CDR2 YSYEKL come from the germline V gene. The CDR3 is 15 residues long. V lost 1 base and J 3 bases, leaving 10 bases between the germline ends. In DNA form, the CDR3 reads TGCGCCAGCAGCCAAGGGGCGGGGAACAATCAGCCCCAGCATTTT. Amino acid sequence: CASSQGAGNNQPQHF.

This clonotype occurred a few times. The J gene is TRBJ1-1, the V gene TRBV7-2, with TRBD1 matching 10 bases. Germline V gene lookup returns CDR1 SGHTA and CDR2 FQGNSA. Germline trimming cut 5 bases from V and 7 bases from J; bases unmatched to any gene: 4. This CDR3 has 13 amino acids. The CDR3 region is CASSPDRGREAFF. For the CDR3, the DNA is TGTGCCAGCAGCCCCGACAGGGGGCGTGAAGCTTTCTTT.

By sample share, this clonotype is medium-sized. V gene TRBV13 combines with J gene TRBJ2-5; TRBD2 is a possible D gene (6 bases). In germline, CDR1 is PRHDT, CDR2 FYEKMQ (reference sequence). The V end lost 0 bases, the J end lost 4 bases, and 9 bases lay between the germline ends. This CDR3 has 14 residues. CDR3 sequence reads: CASSLGPEGETQYF. The CDR3 nucleotides are TGTGCCAGCAGCTTAGGCCCGGAGGGAGAGACCCAGTACTTC.